These 20 T cell receptor beta chains originate from one sample sequenced in a study of blood T cell repertoires in COVID-19. Libraries were prepared by immunoSEQ multiplex PCR; TCRdb keeps only in-frame clonotypes and omits some of them. The top ten clones hold 5.5% to 9% of a sample with about 240,000 clones, more than 75% of them seen once. The specimen sequenced was peripheral blood. All receptors derive from a woman in her seventies with active or convalescent COVID-19.

The chain links TRBV29-1 to TRBJ1-1, with TRBD1 as a possible D gene (5 bases). The V end was cut by 5 bases, the J end by 7 bases, with 14 bases between. Per the germline V gene, CDR1 is SQVTM and CDR2 is ANQGSEA. This CDR3 spans 12 amino acids. The CDR3 bases are TGCAGCGTTTCGGTTTCAGGGTATGAAGCTTTCTTT. It encodes CSVSVSGYEAFF.

The chain couples TRBV5-4 to TRBJ1-1, with D perhaps matching TRBD1 (5 bases). CDR3 length equals 14 residues. Germline assignment: CDR1 SGHNT and CDR2 YYREEE (reference sequence). V lost 4 bases to trimming and J lost 5 bases, with 15 bases between them. Written as DNA, the CDR3 is TGTGCCAGCAGCCCGGGGGTAAGCAGGACTGAAGCTTTCTTT. It yields the protein CASSPGVSRTEAFF.

V and J are TRBV27 and TRBJ1-5; no definite D call. Trimming took 1 base from V and 4 from J, leaving 8 bases between them. Germline V gene sequence: CDR1 MNHEY, CDR2 SMNVEV (reference sequence). CDR3 size: 14 residues. The CDR3 loop is CASSLFSGNQPQHF. The CDR3 DNA is TGTGCCAGCAGTTTATTCTCGGGAAATCAGCCCCAGCATTTT.

The chain employs TRBV20-1 and TRBJ1-3; possible D gene TRBD1, 6 bases. Trimming stripped 3 bases from V and 1 base from J, with 7 bases between. This CDR3 is built from 13 residues. Germline assignment: CDR1 DFQATT and CDR2 SNEGSKA (reference sequence). This chain's CDR3 is CSASDRSGNTIYF. The CDR3 bases are TGCAGTGCTAGTGACAGGTCTGGAAACACCATATATTTT.

The chain employs TRBV29-1 and TRBJ2-2, with D perhaps matching TRBD1 (5 bases). This CDR3 region has 15 residues. Trimming pared 2 bases from V and 4 bases from J, leaving 14 bases between. CDR1 and CDR2 from the germline V gene are SQVTM and ANQGSEA. The CDR3 region has the DNA TGCAGCGTTGAAAGCCAGGGAAGACCCACCGGGGAGCTGTTTTTT. It codes for CSVESQGRPTGELFF.

This rearrangement joins TRBV7-2 to TRBJ2-6; tentative D call: TRBD1 (6 bases). Germline V CDR1 and CDR2: SGHTA, FQGNSA. Deletions cut 5 bases from V and 3 bases from J, with 17 bases between. This CDR3 is built from 17 residues. This CDR3 reads CASSPKGGKLGANVLTF. The CDR3 DNA reads TGTGCCAGCAGCCCAAAAGGGGGAAAGCTTGGGGCCAACGTCCTGACTTTC.

The gene calls are TRBV10-1 and TRBJ1-2; maybe TRBD1 (5 bases). The CDR3 is 16 amino acids. With 4 bases removed from V and 6 bases from J, the gap between germline ends came to 21 bases. CDR1 and CDR2 from the germline V gene are WNHNN and SYGVQD (reference sequence). The CDR3 sequence: CASSVTGTHPFHGYTF. The CDR3 DNA is TGCGCCAGCAGTGTGACGGGGACTCACCCCTTTCATGGCTACACCTTC.

A word on this clone: Relative to the germline gene, one junction end is altered; a read error may explain this. CDR3 loop: CVSSDQVYTEAFF. CDR3 coding DNA: TGTGTCAGCAGTGACCAGGTATACACTGAAGCTTTCTTT. This chain uses TRBV6-1 with TRBJ1-1; no firm D call. This CDR3 comprises 13 residues. Germline V lookup: CDR1 MNHNS, CDR2 SASEGT.

V and J are TRBV28 and TRBJ2-2; TRBD2 is a possible D gene (6 bases). Trimming removed 7 bases at V and 4 bases at J, with 13 bases between. Germline CDR1 MDHEN, CDR2 SYDVKM. This CDR3 has 14 amino acids. CDR3 DNA: TGTGCCAGCACCCCGGGACTCCGCACCGGGGAGCTGTTTTTT. Protein sequence: CASTPGLRTGELFF.

The V and J genes are TRBV5-1 and TRBJ1-2, with a tentative D call TRBD1 (6 bases). V shed 1 base and J shed 7 bases, with 14 bases lying between them. The CDR3 has 14 residues. CDR1 SGHRS and CDR2 YFSETQ come from the germline V gene. The CDR3 coding sequence is TGCGCCAGCAGCTTGAGTCCAGGGGAGGGTGGCTACACCTTC. Protein sequence: CASSLSPGEGGYTF.

This chain links TRBV2 with TRBJ1-2; D gene uncertain. V lost 4 bases, J lost 8 bases, and 8 bases lay in between. The CDR3 extends over 11 amino acids. From germline, CDR1 is SNHLY and CDR2 FYNNEI. The CDR3: CASSGGNGYTF. The CDR3 DNA reads as TGTGCCAGCAGTGGAGGGAACGGCTACACCTTC.

V and J are TRBV6-5 and TRBJ2-7, with TRBD1 matching over 9 bases. Trimming took 6 bases from V and 3 from J; bases not matched to a gene: 9. The CDR3 spans 15 residues. The germline CDR1 and CDR2 sequences are MNHEY and SVGAGI. In DNA form, the CDR3 reads TGTGCCAGCAGGGGAACCGGGACAGGGTACTACGAGCAGTACTTC. Protein product: CASRGTGTGYYEQYF.

For this clone: This specimen includes other DNA sequences encoding the same CDR3. The chain couples TRBV7-2 to TRBJ1-1; the D is unclear. The V end was cut by 5 bases, the J end by 1 base, with 11 bases between. The germline CDR1 and CDR2 sequences are SGHTA and FQGNSA. The CDR3 runs to 14 residues. The CDR3 bases are TGTGCCAGCAGCCCAAGGACTGCGAACACTGAAGCTTTCTTT. Its translation is CASSPRTANTEAFF.

V and J are TRBV5-1 and TRBJ1-2; 8 bases agree with TRBD1. CDR3 length equals 13 residues. Germline lookup yields CDR1 SGHRS and CDR2 YFSETQ. V lost 4 bases to trimming and J lost 6 bases; unmatched junction nucleotides: 5. For the CDR3, the DNA is TGCGCCAGCAGCCCGGACAGGGTCCATGGCTACACCTTC. Its protein is CASSPDRVHGYTF.

This clone has a handful of counts. The rearrangement uses TRBV9 and TRBJ1-2; D perhaps matches TRBD1 (6 bases). Looked up from germline, CDR1 is SGDLS and CDR2 is YYNGEE. V dropped 2 bases and J dropped 5 bases, with 25 bases sitting between them. The length of the CDR3 is 18 residues. CDR3 bases: TGTGCCAGCAGCGTCACCGCCGGGACCACAGGGCAAGGTTATGGCTACACCTTC. Translated, it gives CASSVTAGTTGQGYGYTF.

The CDR3 loop is CASSPGRFGSGELFF. CDR3 DNA sequence: TGTGCCAGTAGTCCCGGCAGGTTTGGTTCCGGGGAGCTGTTTTTT. V gene TRBV19 combines with J gene TRBJ2-2; D unresolved. With 5 bases removed from V and 6 bases from J, the gap between germline ends came to 16 bases. The CDR3 is made up of 15 amino acids. Germline values: CDR1 LNHDA, CDR2 SQIVND (reference sequence).

The V call is TRBV24-1, the J call TRBJ2-5, with a weak D call TRBD2 (6 bases). The length of the CDR3 is 12 residues. Germline lookup yields CDR1 KGHDR and CDR2 SFDVKD. Trimming took off 5 bases at V and 8 bases at J, with 11 bases between the two ends. CDR3 nucleotides: TGTGCCACCAGTGCCGGGGGAGTAACCCAGTACTTC. Its protein is CATSAGGVTQYF.

V and J are TRBV4-1 and TRBJ1-6; D is unresolved. V was trimmed by 3 bases and J by 5 bases, leaving 14 bases between them. In germline, CDR1 is MGHRA, CDR2 YSYEKL. The CDR3 is 16 residues long. CDR3 protein: CASSHDYRRDNSPLHF. The DNA of the CDR3 is TGCGCCAGCAGCCATGACTACCGGAGAGATAATTCACCCCTCCACTTT.

The chain carries TRBV4-3 and TRBJ1-2; 7 bases are shared with TRBD1. This CDR3 has 17 amino acids. V trimming: 0 bases; J trimming: 6 bases; junction bases outside the gene matches: 13. Germline CDR1 reads LGHNA; CDR2 reads YSLEER. The chain's CDR3 is CASSQESAQGRYHGYTF. CDR3 nucleotides: TGCGCCAGCAGCCAAGAATCGGCACAGGGGCGATATCATGGCTACACCTTC.

J is TRBJ1-4 and V is TRBV19; D uncertain. V dropped 11 bases and J dropped 4 bases, with 17 bases sitting between them. The CDR3 contains 14 residues. CDR1 LNHDA and CDR2 SQIVND come from the germline V gene (reference sequence). The CDR3 DNA reads as TGTGCCTGTAAGGAGAGACCCATTAATGAAAAACTGTTTTTT. Translation: CACKERPINEKLFF.